A selection of T cell receptor beta chains follows, all from one sample in a study of T cell changes during pregnancy in multiple sclerosis. Using immunoSEQ multiplex PCR, the repertoire was profiled, and TCRdb retains in-frame clones only, with some absent. The sample consists of fewer than 130,000 clones, approximately 90% of them appearing once. The specimen was peripheral blood, collected after pregnancy. Receptors originate from a female donor with multiple sclerosis, enrolled in a pregnancy study. Each CDR3 is given with its conserved first and last residue. A D gene is named only where the DNA matches it firmly. Rows give clone size only sometimes, using once, few, many, or a class for an expanded clone.

cdr3_aa cdr3_nt v_call d_call j_call clone_size
CASSLGLAGEYLLREQYF TGCGCCAGCAGCTTGGGACTAGCGGGGGAGTACCTACTACGTGAGCAGTACTTC TRBV5-1 TRBD2 TRBJ2-7 .
CSVDRQGVDYGYTF TGCAGCGTTGACAGACAGGGGGTGGACTATGGCTACACCTTC TRBV29-1 TRBD1 TRBJ1-2 .
CASSARGGGTDTQYF TGTGCCAGCAGCGCCAGGGGAGGGGGCACAGATACGCAGTATTTT TRBV9 . TRBJ2-3 .
CASSFTGERGANYGYTF TGTGCCAGCAGCTTTACAGGGGAAAGGGGAGCTAACTATGGCTACACCTTC TRBV7-9 TRBD1 TRBJ1-2 .
CASRAGTGKTYEQYF TGTGCCAGCAGAGCTGGGACAGGGAAAACCTACGAGCAGTACTTC TRBV2 TRBD1 TRBJ2-7 .
CASSWTASSGKLFF TGTGCCAGCAGCTGGACAGCCTCCAGCGGAAAACTGTTTTTT TRBV25-1 . TRBJ1-4 .
CASSIGNTEAFF TGTGCCAGTAGTATTGGCAACACTGAAGCTTTCTTT TRBV19 . TRBJ1-1 .
CASSLVADTIQDTQYF TGCGCCAGCAGCTTGGTGGCGGACACCATTCAAGATACGCAGTATTTT TRBV5-1 . TRBJ2-3 .
CASSDLAGALDTQYF TGTGCCAGCAGTGACTTAGCGGGGGCCCTTGATACGCAGTATTTT TRBV6-4 TRBD2 TRBJ2-3 .
CASRRLAGTEAFF TGTGCCAGCAGGCGCTTAGCCGGCACTGAAGCTTTCTTT TRBV5-8 . TRBJ1-1 once
CASSSLVTTGNPGGTEAFF TGCGCCAGCAGCTCCCTAGTAACGACAGGGAACCCGGGAGGGACTGAAGCTTTCTTT TRBV5-1 TRBD1 TRBJ1-1 .
CASSESQIYEQYF TGCGCCAGCAGTGAGTCCCAGATCTACGAGCAGTACTTC TRBV10-1 . TRBJ2-7 .
CASSYWTSEITGELFF TGTGCCAGCAGTTATTGGACTAGCGAAATTACCGGGGAGCTGTTTTTT TRBV6-5 TRBD2 TRBJ2-2 .
CASSLGFSGDPHTDTQYF TGTGCCAGCAGCTTAGGCTTTAGCGGGGACCCTCACACAGATACGCAGTATTTT TRBV13 TRBD2 TRBJ2-3 .
CASSLDLTSRETQYF TGTGCTAGCAGCTTAGATCTAACTTCTCGAGAGACCCAGTACTTC TRBV7-7 . TRBJ2-5 .
CASSWGDHQPQHF TGTGCCAGCAGTTGGGGGGATCACCAGCCCCAGCATTTT TRBV27 . TRBJ1-5 .
CASDPGNTMSEKLFF TGTGCCAGTGATCCAGGGAATACAATGTCGGAAAAACTGTTTTTT TRBV19 . TRBJ1-4 few
CASSADRPRRGNQPQHF TGTGCCAGTAGTGCGGACAGGCCGCGGAGAGGCAATCAGCCCCAGCATTTT TRBV19 TRBD1 TRBJ1-5 .
CAWSAGQVGTEAFF TGTGCCTGGAGTGCTGGACAGGTCGGCACTGAAGCTTTCTTT TRBV30 TRBD1 TRBJ1-1 few
CASERAGGNTEAFF TGTGCCTCGGAAAGAGCAGGGGGGAACACTGAAGCTTTCTTT TRBV7-9 TRBD1 TRBJ1-1 .
CASSFRVPTEAFF TGTGCCAGCAGTTTCAGGGTACCCACTGAAGCTTTCTTT TRBV28 . TRBJ1-1 .
CASSPQGIPEAFF TGTGCCAGCAGCCCCCAGGGGATCCCTGAAGCTTTCTTT TRBV7-3 . TRBJ1-1 many
CASSYSAAPYGYTF TGTGCCAGCAGTTACTCGGCGGCACCCTATGGCTACACCTTC TRBV6-5 . TRBJ1-2 .
CASSHGISTDTQYF TGCGCCAGCAGCCATGGCATCAGCACAGATACGCAGTATTTT TRBV4-1 . TRBJ2-3 .
CASSPRGYNEQFF TGTGCCAGCAGTCCCCGGGGCTACAATGAGCAGTTCTTC TRBV27 . TRBJ2-1 .
CASTSTGGAYEQYF TGTGCCAGCACCTCGACCGGGGGAGCCTACGAGCAGTACTTC TRBV28 . TRBJ2-7 .